This is a list of T cell receptor beta chains from one sample in a study of T-cell reconstitution after alpha-beta-depleted transplantation in children. TCRdb called the PCR reads again in MiXCR, with one record for every CDR3 protein. The sample includes some 600,000 distinct CDR3 sequences, 10% to 15% of them seen just once. The sequenced sample was PBMCs, mostly from graft donor cells, obtained 360 days after TCRalphabeta/CD19-depleted stem cell transplant. Source of these receptors: a male patient aged 10-17 years who had a stem cell transplant for acute myeloid leukemia, so the T cells may come from the graft donor. Each CDR3 is given with its conserved first and last residue. Fields, in order: D gene, clone size, J gene, V gene, CDR3 protein, CDR3 DNA. D genes are given only for firm matches. A row's size may be missing; if present it is once, few, many or a size class.

TRBD2	few	TRBJ2-2	TRBV20-1	CSASLLAGGNVGELFF	TGCAGTGCTAGTTTACTAGCGGGAGGGAATGTCGGGGAGCTGTTTTTT
TRBD1	many	TRBJ2-7	TRBV28	CASSFLVPGGGLYEQYF	TGTGCCAGCAGTTTCCTCGTTCCAGGGGGTGGCCTCTACGAGCAGTACTTC
TRBD2	-	TRBJ2-1	TRBV12-3/TRBV12-4	CASSFPGGGKVEQFF	TGTGCCAGCAGTTTCCCCGGGGGGGGGAAGGTTGAGCAGTTCTTC
-	few	TRBJ2-5	TRBV20-1	CSARSTRGTQYF	TGCAGTGCTAGGTCCACTCGGGGGACCCAGTACTTC
-	-	TRBJ2-7	TRBV28	CASHRNYLYEQYF	TGTGCCAGCCATAGAAACTACCTCTACGAGCAGTACTTC
TRBD2	few	TRBJ2-7	TRBV29-1	CSAASGSYEQYF	TGCAGCGCCGCTAGCGGCTCCTACGAGCAGTACTTC
TRBD2	many	TRBJ2-1	TRBV20-1	CSASLAVYNEQFF	TGCAGTGCTAGTCTAGCGGTCTACAATGAGCAGTTCTTC
TRBD2	few	TRBJ2-5	TRBV5-1	CASSFQTSGRAKGTQYF	TGCGCCAGCAGCTTCCAGACTAGCGGGAGGGCCAAGGGGACCCAGTACTTC
-	-	TRBJ1-1	TRBV4-1	CASTLSAGALNTEAFF	TGCGCCAGCACCCTCAGCGCCGGGGCCCTGAACACTGAAGCTTTCTTT
-	-	TRBJ1-6	TRBV20-1	CSATITGNSPLHF	TGCAGTGCTACTATTACAGGGAATTCACCCCTCCACTTT
TRBD2	many	TRBJ2-7	TRBV28	CASSWTSGVSYEQYF	TGTGCCAGCAGTTGGACTAGCGGGGTATCCTACGAGCAGTACTTC
-	-	TRBJ2-2	TRBV6-5	CASSYGTSTGELFF	TGTGCCAGCAGTTACGGGACTTCCACCGGGGAGCTGTTTTTT
TRBD2	many	TRBJ2-7	TRBV10-3	CAISESTSFGANEQYF	TGTGCCATCAGTGAGTCGACTAGCTTCGGGGCCAACGAGCAGTACTTC
TRBD2	-	TRBJ2-1	TRBV11-2	CASSRTSGENNEQFF	TGTGCCAGCAGCCGGACTAGCGGGGAGAACAATGAGCAGTTCTTC
-	many	TRBJ2-1	TRBV7-2	CASSLSPSREQFF	TGTGCCAGCAGCTTATCCCCCTCCCGGGAGCAGTTCTTC
-	few	TRBJ2-1	TRBV28	CASSVLDSYNEQFF	TGTGCCAGCTCCGTCCTGGATAGCTACAATGAGCAGTTCTTC
TRBD2	few	TRBJ2-1	TRBV6-1	CASSSKGLAGGPYNEQFF	TGTGCCAGCAGCTCGAAAGGACTAGCGGGAGGTCCCTACAATGAGCAGTTCTTC
-	many	TRBJ2-1	TRBV9	CASSVEGVGLNEQFF	TGTGCCAGCAGCGTAGAGGGGGTAGGACTAAATGAGCAGTTCTTC
TRBD2	-	TRBJ2-7	TRBV20-1	CSVFFGGDEQYF	TGCAGTGTCTTTTTCGGGGGGGACGAGCAGTACTTC
-	-	TRBJ1-1	TRBV28	CASSLGLGWRVRLDTEAFF	TGTGCCAGCAGTTTAGGGTTGGGATGGAGGGTTCGGTTGGACACTGAAGCTTTCTTT
-	-	TRBJ2-1	TRBV24-1	CATTGPSYNEQFF	TGTGCCACCACCGGGCCCTCCTACAATGAGCAGTTCTTC
-	few	TRBJ2-7	TRBV20-1	CSARRTNSYEQYF	TGCAGTGCTAGAAGGACAAACTCCTACGAGCAGTACTTC
-	-	TRBJ2-3	TRBV20-1	CSAPLSAVNTQYF	TGCAGTGCCCCCCTCTCGGCCGTTAATACGCAGTATTTT
-	few	TRBJ2-5	TRBV12-3/TRBV12-4	CASSFSGDLKGTQYF	TGTGCCAGCAGTTTTTCGGGCGACCTCAAGGGCACCCAGTACTTC
-	-	TRBJ1-1	TRBV6-2/TRBV6-3	CASSFRSVRGLEAFF	TGTGCCAGCAGTTTCCGGTCGGTTAGGGGCCTTGAAGCTTTCTTT
TRBD1	many	TRBJ1-1	TRBV6-2/TRBV6-3	CASSQTGGTEAFF	TGTGCCAGCAGCCAGACAGGGGGCACTGAAGCTTTCTTT
-	many	TRBJ2-7	TRBV7-2	CASSSRVGRSAYEQYF	TGTGCCAGCAGCTCCCGCGTAGGGAGGTCGGCCTACGAGCAGTACTTC
TRBD2	-	TRBJ2-1	TRBV6-4	CASSDSGSGRLYNEQFF	TGTGCCAGCAGTGACTCGGGTAGCGGGAGATTGTACAATGAGCAGTTCTTC
-	once	TRBJ2-2	TRBV19	CASSSIRGGELFF	TGTGCCAGTAGTTCGATTCGGGGCGGGGAGCTGTTTTTT
-	-	TRBJ2-5	TRBV12-3/TRBV12-4	CASSLGSGTGEETQYF	TGTGCCAGCAGTTTAGGTTCAGGCACCGGGGAAGAGACCCAGTACTTC
-	many	TRBJ2-1	TRBV29-1	CSVRLEGNEQFF	TGCAGCGTTAGACTAGAGGGCAATGAGCAGTTCTTC
-	many	TRBJ1-1	TRBV11-2	CASSSSGGKDTEAFF	TGTGCCAGCAGCTCCTCGGGAGGGAAAGACACTGAAGCTTTCTTT
TRBD2	-	TRBJ2-5	TRBV7-2	CASSFGSAGGLLETQYF	TGTGCCAGCAGCTTTGGATCGGCGGGAGGGCTATTAGAGACCCAGTACTTC
-	-	TRBJ1-1	TRBV20-1	CSESGRDTEAFF	TGCAGTGAGTCAGGGAGGGACACTGAAGCTTTCTTT
-	many	TRBJ2-3	TRBV12-3/TRBV12-4	CASSFVGAFTDTQYF	TGTGCCAGCAGTTTTGTAGGGGCCTTCACAGATACGCAGTATTTT
-	many	TRBJ1-4	TRBV29-1	CSAFNREKLFF	TGCAGCGCTTTTAATAGGGAGAAACTGTTTTTT
-	many	TRBJ2-7	TRBV6-2/TRBV6-3	CASSYVPGGQYF	TGTGCCAGCAGTTACGTGCCCGGTGGGCAGTACTTC
-	many	TRBJ2-1	TRBV29-1	CSKTFDQYSNEQFF	TGCAGCAAGACATTCGACCAATACTCGAATGAGCAGTTCTTC
-	-	TRBJ2-7	TRBV7-2	CASSLAGGSAYEQYF	TGTGCCAGCAGCTTAGCTGGCGGGTCGGCCTACGAGCAGTACTTC
-	-	TRBJ2-1	TRBV15	CATSRGGALEEQFF	TGTGCCACCAGCAGAGGAGGGGCCTTGGAAGAGCAGTTCTTC
-	many	TRBJ2-6	TRBV6-5	CASSYSGGLFNSGANVLTF	TGTGCCAGCAGTTACTCTGGGGGTCTCTTTAACTCTGGGGCCAACGTCCTGACTTTC
-	-	TRBJ1-1	TRBV28	CASSLRTNTEAFF	TGTGCCAGCAGTTTAAGAACGAACACTGAAGCTTTCTTT
TRBD2	few	TRBJ2-7	TRBV20-1	CSARDLTSAPPRQYF	TGCAGTGCTAGAGATCTAACTAGCGCCCCCCCCCGGCAGTACTTC
-	few	TRBJ2-7	TRBV9	CASSVWDGAYEQYF	TGTGCCAGCAGCGTGTGGGACGGGGCCTACGAGCAGTACTTC
-	few	TRBJ2-7	TRBV20-1	CSARRVEGSSYEQYF	TGCAGTGCTAGAAGGGTCGAGGGGAGCTCCTACGAGCAGTACTTC
-	few	TRBJ2-5	TRBV11-1	CASSRRALYQETQYF	TGTGCCAGCAGCCGCCGGGCTCTGTACCAAGAGACCCAGTACTTC
-	-	TRBJ2-2	TRBV29-1	CSVEERNTGELFF	TGCAGCGTTGAGGAGCGTAACACCGGGGAGCTGTTTTTT